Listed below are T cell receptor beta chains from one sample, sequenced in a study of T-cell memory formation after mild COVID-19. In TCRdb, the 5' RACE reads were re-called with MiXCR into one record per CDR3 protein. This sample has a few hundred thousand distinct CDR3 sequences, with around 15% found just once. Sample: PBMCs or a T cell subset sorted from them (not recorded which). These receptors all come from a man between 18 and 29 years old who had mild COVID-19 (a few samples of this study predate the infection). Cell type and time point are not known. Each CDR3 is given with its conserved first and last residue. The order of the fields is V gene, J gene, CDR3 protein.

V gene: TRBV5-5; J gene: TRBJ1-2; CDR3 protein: CASNPGQGSYGYTF
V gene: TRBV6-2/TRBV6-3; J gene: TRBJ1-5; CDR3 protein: CASSYVGFDQPQHF
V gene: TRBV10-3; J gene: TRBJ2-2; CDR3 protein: CAAGGQGSNTGELFF
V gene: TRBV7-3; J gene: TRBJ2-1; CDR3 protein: CASSPRAGGLDEQFF
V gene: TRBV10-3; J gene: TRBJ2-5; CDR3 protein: CAIRDSRIQETQYF
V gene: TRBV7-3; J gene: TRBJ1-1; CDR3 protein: CASSLQGADTEAFF
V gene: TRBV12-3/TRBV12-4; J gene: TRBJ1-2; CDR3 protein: CASRSGLGYTF
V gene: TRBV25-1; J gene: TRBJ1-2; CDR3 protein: CASRGQGYGYTF
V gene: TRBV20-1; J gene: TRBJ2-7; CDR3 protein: CSASSSTFLRGYEQYF
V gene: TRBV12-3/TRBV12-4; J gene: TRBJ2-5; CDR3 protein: CASSRGFRQETQYF
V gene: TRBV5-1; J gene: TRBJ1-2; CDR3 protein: CASSLAGEDYGYTF
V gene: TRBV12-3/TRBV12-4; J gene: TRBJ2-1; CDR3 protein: CASSSSSSWDEQFF
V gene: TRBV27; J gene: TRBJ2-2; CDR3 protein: CASSLGGMNTGELFF
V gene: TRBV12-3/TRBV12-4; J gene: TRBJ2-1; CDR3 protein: CASTSRQYTSGGYNEQFF
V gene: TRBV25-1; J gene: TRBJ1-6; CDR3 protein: CASSGTGTGNSPLHF
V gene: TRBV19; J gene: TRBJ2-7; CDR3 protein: CASRRGQGYEQYF
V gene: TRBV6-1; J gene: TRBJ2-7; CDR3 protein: CASSEGLPGGGTGQDEQYF
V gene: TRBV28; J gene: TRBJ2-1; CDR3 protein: CASSFLANNEQFF
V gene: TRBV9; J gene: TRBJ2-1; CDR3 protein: CASSVEGGVREQFF
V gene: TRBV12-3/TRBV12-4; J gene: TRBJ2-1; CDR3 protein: CASSFYGERNEQFF
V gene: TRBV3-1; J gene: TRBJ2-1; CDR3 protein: CASSLRDLLAGGPSEQFF
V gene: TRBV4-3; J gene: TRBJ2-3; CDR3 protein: CASSLNPVSTSTDTQYF
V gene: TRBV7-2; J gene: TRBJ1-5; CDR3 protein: CASSFQDSQPQHF
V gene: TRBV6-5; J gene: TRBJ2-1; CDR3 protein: CASSLGTGYTHEQFF
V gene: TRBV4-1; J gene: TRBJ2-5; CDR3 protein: CASSQESRGQETQYF
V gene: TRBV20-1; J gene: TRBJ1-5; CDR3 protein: CSARSSERQPQHF
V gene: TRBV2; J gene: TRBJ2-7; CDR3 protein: CASKGVVSEQYF
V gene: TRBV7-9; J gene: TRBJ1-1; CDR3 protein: CASSDRTENTEAFF
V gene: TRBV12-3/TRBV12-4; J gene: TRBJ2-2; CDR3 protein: CASSRAGELFF
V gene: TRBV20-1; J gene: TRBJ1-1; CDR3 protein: CSARASLGAFF
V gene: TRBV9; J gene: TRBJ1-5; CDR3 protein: CASSVGPDSNQPQHF
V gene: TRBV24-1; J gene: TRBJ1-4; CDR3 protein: CATSDWGIARTNEKLFF
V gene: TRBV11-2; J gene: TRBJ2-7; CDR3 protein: CASSLGQDEQYF
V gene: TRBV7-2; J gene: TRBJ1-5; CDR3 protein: CASSFTGEQPQHF
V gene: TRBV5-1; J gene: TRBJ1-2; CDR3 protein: CASSLGLDKTYGYTF
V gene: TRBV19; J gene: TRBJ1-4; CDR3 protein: CASRVGRGEKLFF
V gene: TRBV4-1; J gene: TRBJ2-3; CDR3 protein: CASSQAPGGARDTQYF
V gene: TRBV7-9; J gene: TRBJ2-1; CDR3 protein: CASSDPVDEQFF